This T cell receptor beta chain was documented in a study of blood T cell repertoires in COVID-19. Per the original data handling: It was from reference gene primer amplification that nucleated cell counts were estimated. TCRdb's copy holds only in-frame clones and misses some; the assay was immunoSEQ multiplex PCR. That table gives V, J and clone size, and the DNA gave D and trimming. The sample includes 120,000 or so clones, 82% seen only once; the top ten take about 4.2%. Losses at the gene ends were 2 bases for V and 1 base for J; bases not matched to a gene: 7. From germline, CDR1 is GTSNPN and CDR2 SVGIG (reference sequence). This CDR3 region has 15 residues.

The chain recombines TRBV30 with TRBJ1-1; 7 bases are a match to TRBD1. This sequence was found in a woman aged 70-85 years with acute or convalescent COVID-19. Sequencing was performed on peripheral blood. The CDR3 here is CAWSPRTGWNTEAFF. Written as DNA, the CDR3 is TGTGCCTGGAGTCCTCGGACAGGCTGGAACACTGAAGCTTTCTTT. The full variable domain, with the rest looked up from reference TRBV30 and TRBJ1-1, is SQTIHQWPATLVQPVGSPLSLECTVEGTSNPNLYWYRQAAGRGLQLLFYSVGIGQISSEVPQNLSASRPQDRQFILSSKKLLLSDSGFYLCAWSPRTGWNTEAFFGQGTRLTVV.